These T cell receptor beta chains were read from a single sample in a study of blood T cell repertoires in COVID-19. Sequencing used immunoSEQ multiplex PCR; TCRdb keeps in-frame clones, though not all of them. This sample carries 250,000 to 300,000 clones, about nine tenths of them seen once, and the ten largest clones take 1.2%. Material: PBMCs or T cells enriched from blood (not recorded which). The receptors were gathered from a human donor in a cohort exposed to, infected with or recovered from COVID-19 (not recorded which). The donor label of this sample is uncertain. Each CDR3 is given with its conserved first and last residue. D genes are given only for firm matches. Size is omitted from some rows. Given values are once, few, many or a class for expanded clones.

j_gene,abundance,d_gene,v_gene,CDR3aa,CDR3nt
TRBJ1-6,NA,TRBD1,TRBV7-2,CASTLRGGLGSPLHF,TGTGCCAGCACCCTAAGAGGGGGCCTGGGGTCACCCCTCCACTTT
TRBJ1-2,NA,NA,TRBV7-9,CASSLLRGGPGYGYTF,TGTGCCAGCAGCTTACTACGGGGGGGGCCCGGCTATGGCTACACCTTC
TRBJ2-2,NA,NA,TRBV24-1,CATSAAVGAGELFF,TGTGCCACCAGTGCCGCCGTCGGGGCCGGGGAGCTGTTTTTT
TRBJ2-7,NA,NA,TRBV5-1,CASSPQGRLIEQYF,TGCGCCAGCAGCCCACAGGGAAGGTTGATCGAGCAGTACTTC
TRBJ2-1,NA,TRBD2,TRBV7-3,CASSLNAGGPNEQFF,TGTGCCAGCAGCTTAAATGCGGGGGGGCCCAATGAGCAGTTCTTC
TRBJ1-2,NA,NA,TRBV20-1,CSGRRGWGYTF,TGCAGTGGCAGAAGGGGATGGGGCTACACCTTC
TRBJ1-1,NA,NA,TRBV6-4,CASSDSSRGTEAFF,TGTGCCAGCAGTGACTCGAGCAGGGGAACTGAAGCTTTCTTT
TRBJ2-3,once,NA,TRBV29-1,CSVEAGPTDTQYF,TGCAGCGTTGAGGCAGGGCCCACAGATACGCAGTATTTT
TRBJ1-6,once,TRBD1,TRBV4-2,CASSQDPTGGSSSPLHF,TGTGCCAGCAGCCAAGATCCGACAGGGGGTTCCTCATCACCCCTCCACTTT
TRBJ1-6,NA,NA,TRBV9,CASSVATTEASPLHF,TGTGCCAGCAGCGTAGCTACGACTGAGGCTTCACCCCTCCACTTT
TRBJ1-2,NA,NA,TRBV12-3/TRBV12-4,CASSLPGVYGYTF,TGTGCCAGCAGTTTGCCAGGCGTCTATGGCTACACCTTC
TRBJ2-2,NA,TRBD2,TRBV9,CASSPRVLAGGPGELFF,TGTGCCAGCAGCCCTAGGGTGCTAGCGGGGGGTCCAGGGGAGCTGTTTTTT
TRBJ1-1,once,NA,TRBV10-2,CASRSVIDTEAFF,TGCGCCAGCAGGTCTGTTATCGACACTGAAGCTTTCTTT
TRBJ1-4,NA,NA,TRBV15,CATSRDELGGSEKLFF,TGTGCCACCAGCAGAGATGAATTGGGGGGGAGTGAAAAACTGTTTTTT
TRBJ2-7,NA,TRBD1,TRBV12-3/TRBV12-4,CASSRGQVYEQYF,TGTGCCAGCAGCAGGGGACAGGTCTACGAGCAGTACTTC
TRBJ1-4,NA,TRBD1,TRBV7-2,CASSLMGTAQKLFF,TGTGCCAGCAGCTTAATGGGGACAGCCCAAAAACTGTTTTTT
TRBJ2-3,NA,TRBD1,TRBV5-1,CASSLGGQGGTDTQYF,TGCGCCAGCAGCTTGGGCGGTCAGGGGGGCACAGATACGCAGTATTTT
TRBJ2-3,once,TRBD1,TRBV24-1,CATSDSFVSGTGSTDTQYF,TGTGCCACCAGTGATTCATTCGTCTCCGGGACAGGTAGCACAGATACGCAGTATTTT
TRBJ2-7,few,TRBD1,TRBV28,CASAKGAAYEQYF,TGTGCCAGCGCAAAGGGGGCGGCCTACGAGCAGTACTTC
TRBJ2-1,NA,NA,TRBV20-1,CSASKGGGEQFF,TGCAGTGCTAGTAAAGGGGGGGGTGAGCAGTTCTTC
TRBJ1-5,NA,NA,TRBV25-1,CASSVGDQPQHF,TGTGCCAGCAGTGTGGGAGATCAGCCCCAGCATTTT
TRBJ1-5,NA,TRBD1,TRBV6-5,CASSRGPDQPQHF,TGTGCCAGCAGCAGGGGGCCCGATCAGCCCCAGCATTTT
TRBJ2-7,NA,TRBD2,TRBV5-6,CASSLGGGLTELQYF,TGTGCCAGCAGCTTGGGCGGGGGACTAACAGAGCTGCAGTACTTC
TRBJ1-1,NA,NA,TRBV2,CASRRNRGNTEAFF,TGTGCCAGCCGCCGAAATAGGGGGAACACTGAAGCTTTCTTT
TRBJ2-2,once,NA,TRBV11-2,CASTPGRRSTNTGELFF,TGTGCCAGCACCCCCGGCCGCAGGTCCACGAACACCGGGGAGCTGTTTTTT
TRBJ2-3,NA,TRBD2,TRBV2,CASSETAMGSGGARSTDTQYF,TGTGCCAGCAGTGAAACAGCGATGGGTAGCGGGGGGGCTCGTAGCACAGATACGCAGTATTTT
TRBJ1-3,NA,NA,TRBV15,CATSRGRVDTIYF,TGTGCCACCAGCAGAGGCAGGGTTGACACCATATATTTT
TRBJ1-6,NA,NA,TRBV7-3,CASSFWTVNNSPLHF,TGTGCCAGCAGCTTTTGGACAGTAAATAATTCACCCCTCCACTTT
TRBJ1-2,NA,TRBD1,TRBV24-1,CATSDSWTGGYGYTF,TGTGCCACCAGTGATTCCTGGACAGGTGGATATGGCTACACCTTC
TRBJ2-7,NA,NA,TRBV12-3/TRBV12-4,CASSFGLYEQYF,TGTGCCAGCAGTTTTGGACTCTACGAGCAGTACTTC
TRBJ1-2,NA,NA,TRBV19,CASSIEGNRVYGYTF,TGTGCCAGTAGTATAGAGGGGAACAGGGTGTATGGCTACACCTTC
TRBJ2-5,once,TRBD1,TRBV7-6,CASSLGQGAYETQYF,TGTGCCAGCAGCTTAGGGCAGGGGGCTTACGAGACCCAGTACTTC
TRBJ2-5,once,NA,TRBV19,CASSTRETQYF,TGTGCCAGTAGTACGCGAGAGACCCAGTACTTC
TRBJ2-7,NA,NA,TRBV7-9,CASSLSDRAYEQYF,TGTGCCAGCAGCTTAAGTGACAGAGCTTACGAGCAGTACTTC
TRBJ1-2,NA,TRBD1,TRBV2,CASSWDRDYGYTF,TGTGCCAGCAGTTGGGACAGAGACTATGGCTACACCTTC
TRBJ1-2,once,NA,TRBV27,CASRSGPNYGYTF,TGTGCCAGCAGGTCAGGCCCTAACTATGGCTACACCTTC
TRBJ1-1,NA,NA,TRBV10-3,CAISSDTEAFF,TGTGCCATCAGTTCGGACACTGAAGCTTTCTTT
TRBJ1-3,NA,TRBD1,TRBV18,CASSPPRTGAGTIYF,TGTGCCAGCTCACCGCCGAGGACAGGGGCCGGGACCATATATTTT
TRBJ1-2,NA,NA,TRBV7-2,CASSLGQSYGYTF,TGTGCCAGCAGCCTCGGACAGAGTTATGGCTACACCTTC
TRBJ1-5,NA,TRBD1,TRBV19,CASNLRGQENNQPQHF,TGTGCCAGTAACTTAAGGGGGCAAGAGAACAATCAGCCCCAGCATTTT
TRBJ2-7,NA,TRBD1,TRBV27,CASSLDRGTYEQYF,TGTGCCAGCAGTTTGGACAGGGGTACCTACGAGCAGTACTTC
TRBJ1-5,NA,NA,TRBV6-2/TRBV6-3,CASSQSGGYRNQPQHF,TGTGCCAGCAGTCAGTCGGGAGGGTACCGCAATCAGCCCCAGCATTTT
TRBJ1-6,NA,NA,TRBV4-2,CASSQDQAGQYSPLHF,TGTGCCAGCAGCCAAGATCAGGCAGGGCAGTATTCACCCCTCCACTTT
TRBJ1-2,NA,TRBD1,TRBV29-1,CSVAGGGPNAHGYTF,TGCAGCGTTGCAGGGGGAGGCCCAAACGCCCATGGCTACACCTTC
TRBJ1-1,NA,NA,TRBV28,CASSLSEGTVGTEAFF,TGTGCCAGCAGTTTGTCGGAGGGGACGGTGGGCACTGAAGCTTTCTTT
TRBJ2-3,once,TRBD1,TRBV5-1,CASSLGQGRDTQYF,TGCGCCAGCAGCTTAGGACAGGGGAGGGATACGCAGTATTTT
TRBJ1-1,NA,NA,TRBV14,CASSLLFYRAPRGYTEAFF,TGTGCCAGCAGCCTACTATTTTACCGGGCCCCTAGGGGTTACACTGAAGCTTTCTTT
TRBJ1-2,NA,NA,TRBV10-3,CAISPDLRDYGYTF,TGTGCCATCAGCCCGGACCTCAGGGACTATGGCTACACCTTC
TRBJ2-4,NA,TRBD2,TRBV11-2,CASSSQAGGAKNIQYF,TGTGCCAGCAGCTCCCAAGCGGGGGGAGCCAAAAACATTCAGTACTTC
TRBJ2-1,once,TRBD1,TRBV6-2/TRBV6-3,CASSSNTGTGVMNEQFF,TGTGCCAGCAGTTCAAATACCGGGACAGGGGTTATGAATGAGCAGTTCTTC
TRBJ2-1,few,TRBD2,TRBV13,CASSPRTSGGVGSVNEQFF,TGTGCCAGCAGCCCCCGGACTAGCGGGGGGGTGGGGAGCGTCAATGAGCAGTTCTTC
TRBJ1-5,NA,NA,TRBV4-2,CASSQDLEVERPQHF,TGTGCCAGCAGCCAAGATTTGGAGGTGGAGCGGCCCCAGCATTTT
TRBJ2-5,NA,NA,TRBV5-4,CASSPAEGETQYF,TGTGCCAGCAGCCCTGCGGAGGGAGAGACCCAGTACTTC